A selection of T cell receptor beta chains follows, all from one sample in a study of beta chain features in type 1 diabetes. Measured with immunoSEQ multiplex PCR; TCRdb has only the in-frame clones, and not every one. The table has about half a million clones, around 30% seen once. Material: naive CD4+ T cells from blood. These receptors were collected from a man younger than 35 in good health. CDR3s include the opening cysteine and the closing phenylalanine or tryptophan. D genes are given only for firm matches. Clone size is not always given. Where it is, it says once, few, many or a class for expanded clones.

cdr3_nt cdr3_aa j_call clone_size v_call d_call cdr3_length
TGTGCCAGCAGCCAGGGAGGACTAGCGGGTAAAAAGTGGGAGCAGTACTTC CASSQGGLAGKKWEQYF TRBJ2-7 few TRBV7-2 TRBD2 17
TGCGCCAGCAGCTCCGACCTAAATGAGCAGTTCTTC CASSSDLNEQFF TRBJ2-1 few TRBV5-1 NA 12
TGTGCCAGCACCTACGGGACGGGCAGGGAGACCCAGTACTTC CASTYGTGRETQYF TRBJ2-5 few TRBV6-6 NA 14
TGTGCCAGCAGCTTAAAACTAGCTGAGGCAGATACGCAGTATTTT CASSLKLAEADTQYF TRBJ2-3 few TRBV7-2 NA 15
TGCAGTATAAGACTAGCTAGGAATGAGCAGTTCTTC CSIRLARNEQFF TRBJ2-1 few TRBV29-1 TRBD2 12
TGTGCCAGCAGCCCCCTTAGCGGGCAAAGTACCGACGAGCAGTACTTC CASSPLSGQSTDEQYF TRBJ2-7 few TRBV7-9 TRBD2 16
TGTGCCTGGAACGAGAACACTGAAGCTTTCTTT CAWNENTEAFF TRBJ1-1 few TRBV30 NA 11
TGTGCCAGCAGCACAGTAGGGGCAGCTAACTATGGCTACACCTTC CASSTVGAANYGYTF TRBJ1-2 NA TRBV7-9 NA 15
TGTGCCAGCAGCTTCGTGGCCGCAGATACGCAGTATTTT CASSFVAADTQYF TRBJ2-3 NA TRBV7-2 NA 13
TGTGCCAGCAGCCGAGACATCAACTCCTACAATGAGCAGTTCTTC CASSRDINSYNEQFF TRBJ2-1 few TRBV4-2 NA 15
TGTGCCAGCAGCCAGGGACTAGCTTTAAATACGCAGTATTTT CASSQGLALNTQYF TRBJ2-3 few TRBV7-6 TRBD2 14
TGCAGCGGCGGCCACGGGACTAGCGGGACCGACCAGATCTACAATGAGCAGTTCTTC CSGGHGTSGTDQIYNEQFF TRBJ2-1 few TRBV29-1 TRBD2 19
TGTGCCAGCAGCCAGGACAGAATCTCCTACGAGCAGTACTTC CASSQDRISYEQYF TRBJ2-7 NA TRBV11-1 NA 14
TGTGCCAGCAGCTTAGAGCGACCGAATCCGGAGCAGTTCTTC CASSLERPNPEQFF TRBJ2-1 NA TRBV7-2 NA 14